Listed below are T cell receptor beta chains from one sample, sequenced in a study of T cell responses to AZD1222 COVID-19 vaccine. Measured with immunoSEQ multiplex PCR; TCRdb has only the in-frame clones, and not every one. The sample carries around 200,000 clones, 90% to 95% recorded once. Sequences were derived from peripheral blood, sampled 28 days after the second dose of the MenACWY control vaccine. These receptors were obtained from an adult who received the MenACWY meningococcal vaccine as a control. Both conserved end residues are part of each CDR3. The D gene is left open where the match is weak. Rows may omit the clone size; those that give it use once, few, many or a size class.

TRBJ2-7,TRBV2,TRBD2,-,CASRASWGRVEQYF,TGTGCCAGCAGAGCGTCTTGGGGGAGGGTCGAGCAGTACTTC
TRBJ1-1,TRBV18,-,-,CASSPRVQGDNTEAFF,TGTGCCAGCTCACCGAGGGTGCAGGGCGATAACACTGAAGCTTTCTTT
TRBJ1-2,TRBV9,-,-,CASSVGLGQSGYTF,TGTGCCAGCAGCGTAGGATTAGGACAAAGTGGCTACACCTTC
TRBJ1-4,TRBV28,-,-,CASSFSLAEKLFF,TGTGCCAGCAGTTTCAGCTTGGCTGAAAAACTGTTTTTT
TRBJ1-5,TRBV18,-,-,CASSPPSASNQPQHF,TGTGCCAGCTCACCACCCTCAGCAAGCAATCAGCCCCAGCATTTT
TRBJ1-3,TRBV6-1,TRBD1,-,CASSDRGQGNTIYF,TGTGCCAGCAGTGACAGGGGGCAGGGAAACACCATATATTTT
TRBJ2-7,TRBV6-1,TRBD1,-,CASSEWVTGAPYEQYF,TGTGCCAGCAGTGAATGGGTTACAGGGGCTCCCTACGAGCAGTACTTC
TRBJ1-1,TRBV2,-,-,CASRSTGGTEAFF,TGTGCCAGCAGATCGACAGGAGGAACTGAAGCTTTCTTT
TRBJ2-7,TRBV3-1/TRBV3-2,-,once,CASSPVARGVSYEQYF,TGTGCCAGCAGCCCAGTCGCTCGGGGTGTATCCTACGAGCAGTACTTC
TRBJ2-3,TRBV29-1,-,-,CSAERGTDTQYF,TGCAGCGCAGAGCGTGGCACAGATACGCAGTATTTT
TRBJ1-1,TRBV7-8,-,-,CASSLGTAMNTEAFF,TGTGCCAGCAGCTTAGGGACAGCAATGAACACTGAAGCTTTCTTT
TRBJ2-3,TRBV5-8,-,-,CASTGKGPLLTDTQYF,TGTGCCAGCACCGGGAAGGGGCCCCTCCTAACAGATACGCAGTATTTT
TRBJ2-2,TRBV7-2,TRBD2,-,CASGTSGNTGELFF,TGTGCCAGTGGGACTAGCGGTAACACCGGGGAGCTGTTTTTT
TRBJ2-7,TRBV11-1,TRBD1,-,CASSLTGANEQYF,TGTGCCAGCAGCTTAACAGGGGCGAACGAGCAGTACTTC
TRBJ1-5,TRBV7-8,-,-,CASSLSSTGSQPQHF,TGTGCCAGCAGTCTCAGTTCCACAGGGAGTCAGCCCCAGCATTTT
TRBJ1-2,TRBV12-3/TRBV12-4,-,-,CASSFRALGYTF,TGTGCCAGCAGTTTTCGGGCTCTCGGCTACACCTTC
TRBJ2-3,TRBV6-2/TRBV6-3,-,-,CASSFRDPHRSTDTQYF,TGTGCCAGCAGCTTCCGGGACCCACATCGGAGCACAGATACGCAGTATTTT
TRBJ1-6,TRBV4-1,-,-,CASSQRDGYNSPLHF,TGCGCCAGCAGCCAGAGGGACGGATATAATTCACCCCTCCACTTT
TRBJ1-1,TRBV7-9,-,-,CASSLDPGAGTEAFF,TGTGCCAGCAGCTTAGACCCGGGGGCGGGCACTGAAGCTTTCTTT
TRBJ1-3,TRBV7-2,-,-,CASSSVQGYGNTIYF,TGTGCCAGCAGTTCAGTACAGGGATACGGAAACACCATATATTTT
TRBJ2-5,TRBV11-1,-,-,CASSLDRETQYF,TGTGCCAGCAGCTTAGATAGAGAGACCCAGTACTTC
TRBJ1-4,TRBV2,-,-,CASSDTDLQEKLFF,TGTGCCAGCAGTGATACAGACTTACAGGAAAAACTGTTTTTT
TRBJ1-5,TRBV2,-,-,CASSEVLGAYVSDQPQHF,TGTGCCAGCAGTGAAGTCTTAGGGGCCTACGTTTCGGATCAACCCCAGCATTTT
TRBJ2-1,TRBV5-1,TRBD2,-,CASSAGTSGGNEQFF,TGCGCCAGCAGCGCCGGGACTAGCGGGGGTAATGAGCAGTTCTTC
TRBJ1-4,TRBV30,-,-,CARGEGMGEKLFF,TGTGCCCGAGGGGAAGGTATGGGTGAAAAACTGTTTTTT
TRBJ1-2,TRBV3-1/TRBV3-2,-,-,CASSPGYGYTF,TGTGCCAGCAGTCCAGGGTACGGCTACACCTTC
TRBJ1-1,TRBV5-1,-,-,CASSSTGGGMNTEAFF,TGCGCCAGCAGCTCAACCGGGGGTGGGATGAACACTGAAGCTTTCTTT
TRBJ2-3,TRBV7-2,TRBD2,-,CASSLGGSGITDTQYF,TGTGCCAGCAGCTTGGGGGGTAGCGGGATTACAGATACGCAGTATTTT
TRBJ1-3,TRBV29-1,-,-,CSVALGGNTIYF,TGCAGCGTTGCGCTGGGTGGAAACACCATATATTTT
TRBJ1-1,TRBV19,-,-,CASSALTEAFF,TGTGCCAGTAGTGCCCTCACTGAAGCTTTCTTT
TRBJ1-1,TRBV4-1,-,-,CASSQEQGYLNTEAFF,TGCGCCAGCAGCCAAGAGCAGGGCTATTTGAACACTGAAGCTTTCTTT
TRBJ1-6,TRBV7-2,-,-,CASSPANSPLHF,TGTGCCAGCAGCCCTGCGAATTCACCCCTCCACTTT
TRBJ1-1,TRBV30,TRBD1,-,CAWSVRGRTNTEAFF,TGTGCCTGGAGTGTCAGGGGGCGGACGAACACTGAAGCTTTCTTT
TRBJ1-1,TRBV2,TRBD1,-,CASSGGQGNTEAFF,TGTGCCAGCAGTGGGGGACAGGGGAACACTGAAGCTTTCTTT
TRBJ2-3,TRBV2,-,-,CASSQGTDTQYF,TGTGCCAGCAGTCAGGGTACAGATACGCAGTATTTT
TRBJ1-4,TRBV30,-,-,CAWGAPTGLNEKLFF,TGTGCCTGGGGGGCTCCGACAGGACTTAATGAAAAACTGTTTTTT
TRBJ1-5,TRBV20-1,-,once,CSVSQPQHF,TGCAGTGTAAGTCAGCCCCAGCATTTT
TRBJ1-2,TRBV3-1/TRBV3-2,-,-,CASSQGGVGFTNYGYTF,TGTGCCAGCAGCCAAGGAGGAGTAGGGTTCACCAACTATGGCTACACCTTC
TRBJ1-2,TRBV6-1,-,-,CASSDLQGAGYTF,TGTGCCAGCAGTGATTTACAGGGAGCTGGCTACACCTTC
TRBJ1-5,TRBV4-2,TRBD1,-,CASSQVGGGDNQPQHF,TGTGCCAGCAGCCAAGTGGGAGGGGGCGACAATCAGCCCCAGCATTTT
TRBJ1-5,TRBV15,-,-,CATSRDLLRQPQHF,TGTGCCACCAGCAGAGATCTGCTACGTCAGCCCCAGCATTTT
TRBJ1-1,TRBV6-2/TRBV6-3,-,-,CASSLYPMNTEAFF,TGTGCCAGCAGTTTGTATCCGATGAACACTGAAGCTTTCTTT
TRBJ2-1,TRBV10-2,TRBD2,-,CASSAFSGGAEQFF,TGCGCCAGCAGTGCTTTTAGCGGGGGGGCTGAGCAGTTCTTC
TRBJ2-3,TRBV7-3,TRBD2,-,CASSSGLAGGTQYF,TGTGCCAGCAGCTCCGGACTAGCGGGGGGCACGCAGTATTTT
TRBJ2-2,TRBV27,TRBD2,-,CASRPGLGGTGELFF,TGTGCCAGTCGACCGGGACTAGGAGGCACCGGGGAGCTGTTTTTT
TRBJ2-7,TRBV12-3/TRBV12-4,-,-,CASSPHPYEQYF,TGTGCCAGCAGTCCTCACCCCTACGAGCAGTACTTC
TRBJ1-2,TRBV30,-,-,CAWSVGGSYGYTF,TGTGCCTGGAGTGTAGGGGGGAGCTATGGCTACACCTTC
TRBJ1-2,TRBV19,-,-,CASSSSGKPANYGYTF,TGTGCCAGTAGTTCGTCAGGAAAACCAGCTAACTATGGCTACACCTTC
TRBJ1-1,TRBV6-5,-,-,CASSYSRLYPEAFF,TGTGCCAGCAGTTACTCGAGGTTGTACCCGGAAGCTTTCTTT
TRBJ1-4,TRBV5-6,-,-,CASSPDGGLGEKLFF,TGTGCCAGCAGCCCGGACGGGGGCCTGGGTGAAAAACTGTTTTTT